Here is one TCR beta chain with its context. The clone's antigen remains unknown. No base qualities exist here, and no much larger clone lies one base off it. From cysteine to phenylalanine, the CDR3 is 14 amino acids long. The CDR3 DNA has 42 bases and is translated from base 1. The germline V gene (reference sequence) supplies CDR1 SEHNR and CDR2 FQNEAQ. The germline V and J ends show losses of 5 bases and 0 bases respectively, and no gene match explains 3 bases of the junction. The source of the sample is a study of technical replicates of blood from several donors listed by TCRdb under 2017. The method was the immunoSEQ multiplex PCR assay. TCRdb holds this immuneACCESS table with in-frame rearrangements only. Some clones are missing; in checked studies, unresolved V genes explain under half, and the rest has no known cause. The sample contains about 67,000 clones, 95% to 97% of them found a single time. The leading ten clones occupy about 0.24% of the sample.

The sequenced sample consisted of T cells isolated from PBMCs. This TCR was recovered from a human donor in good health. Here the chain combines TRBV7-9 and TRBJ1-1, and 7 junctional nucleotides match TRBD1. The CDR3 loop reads CASSARGLNTEAFF. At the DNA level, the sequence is TGTGCCAGCAGCGCGAGGGGGCTGAACACTGAAGCTTTCTTT.